Listed here are 5 T cell receptor beta chains from one sample, sequenced in a study of shared clonotypes between healthy human individuals. Data came from immunoSEQ multiplex PCR; TCRdb stores just in-frame clones and leaves some out. The table records fewer than 1.6 million clones, around 98.5% of them present only once. The specimen sequenced was naive CD4+ T cells sorted from blood. Subset described: CD45RA+ positively selected. Receptors originate from a man in his thirties or forties in good health.

The chain recombines TRBV5-1 with TRBJ2-1, with 9 positions matching TRBD1. V trimming: 4 bases; J trimming: 7 bases; junction bases outside the gene matches: 12. The CDR3 is made up of 16 amino acids. Germline V gene lookup returns CDR1 SGHRS and CDR2 YFSETQ. The chain's CDR3 is CASSRLGTGNLNEQFF. In nucleotides, the CDR3 is TGCGCCAGCAGCCGACTCGGGACAGGGAATTTGAATGAGCAGTTCTTC. The full variable domain, in which reference TRBV5-1 and TRBJ2-1 provide the parts outside the CDR3, is KAGVTQTPRYLIKTRGQQVTLSCSPISGHRSVSWYQQTPGQGLQFLFEYFSETQRNKGNFPGRFSGRQFSNSRSEMNVSTLELGDSALYLCASSRLGTGNLNEQFFGPGTRLTVL.

This chain joins TRBV28 and TRBJ2-6; no clear D gene. Trimming pared 5 bases from V and 2 bases from J, leaving 16 bases between. There are 17 residues in the CDR3. Germline V gene sequence: CDR1 MDHEN, CDR2 SYDVKM. This CDR3 is CASSRWVEDTGANVLTF. Here the CDR3 DNA reads TGTGCCAGCAGTCGCTGGGTAGAAGACACTGGGGCCAACGTCCTGACTTTC.

The genes are TRBV5-1 and TRBJ2-7; D is perhaps TRBD2 (5 bases). With 4 bases removed from V and 7 bases from J, the gap between germline ends came to 6 bases. This CDR3 is 10 amino acids long. Germline V gives CDR1 SGHRS, CDR2 YFSETQ. This CDR3 is CASSPGEQYF. The CDR3 bases are TGCGCCAGCAGCCCGGGGGAGCAGTACTTC.

This chain uses TRBV7-9 with TRBJ2-7, with 10 bases that match TRBD1. V lost 3 bases, J lost 5 bases, and 7 bases stayed unmatched. The CDR3 has 15 amino acids. Per germline, CDR1 SEHNR and CDR2 FQNEAQ (reference sequence). The DNA for the CDR3 is TGTGCCAGCAGCTTGCCGGGACAGGGGAATAACGAGCAGTACTTC. Translated, it gives CASSLPGQGNNEQYF. Full variable domain (missing parts from reference TRBV7-9 and TRBJ2-7): DTGVSQNPRHKITKRGQNVTFRCDPISEHNRLYWYRQTLGQGPEFLTYFQNEAQLEKSRLLSDRFSAERPKGSFSTLEIQRTEQGDSAMYLCASSLPGQGNNEQYFGPGTRLTVT.

This chain links TRBV7-9 with TRBJ2-1; D remains ambiguous. The ends were cut back, 4 bases at V and 0 bases at J, with 7 bases in the middle. Germline lookup yields CDR1 SEHNR and CDR2 FQNEAQ (reference sequence). This CDR3 is built from 14 residues. The CDR3 sequence: CASSWSGSYNEQFF. The CDR3 coding sequence is TGTGCCAGCAGCTGGTCGGGCTCCTACAATGAGCAGTTCTTC.